This is a list of T cell receptor beta chains from one sample in a study of blood T cell repertoires in COVID-19. This table comes from immunoSEQ multiplex PCR, and its TCRdb copy is limited to in-frame clones, with some not included. The sample holds fewer than 400,000 clones; nearly 90% are singletons and the top ten take 1.8%. Source material: peripheral blood. These receptors were collected from a woman aged 30 to 39 with COVID-19, enrolled during active disease. CDR3s include the opening cysteine and the closing phenylalanine or tryptophan.

length	J	V	CDR3
13	TRBJ2-7	TRBV2	CASRTGASYEQYF
13	TRBJ1-5	TRBV19	CASRAGFNQPQHF
16	TRBJ1-1	TRBV5-1	CASSLIAGGASTEAFF
17	TRBJ2-3	TRBV24-1	CATSDRTSGGAGDTQYF
15	TRBJ1-2	TRBV9	CASSVARQGVYGYTF
19	TRBJ1-5	TRBV4-1	CASSQDSGRGRNSNQPQHF
14	TRBJ1-1	TRBV9	CASSVDGRTGRAFF
15	TRBJ2-5	TRBV5-5	CASSARQGRSETQYF
15	TRBJ1-1	TRBV18	CASSPRTRRNTEAFF
13	TRBJ1-1	TRBV12-3/TRBV12-4	CASSMTGEVGAFF